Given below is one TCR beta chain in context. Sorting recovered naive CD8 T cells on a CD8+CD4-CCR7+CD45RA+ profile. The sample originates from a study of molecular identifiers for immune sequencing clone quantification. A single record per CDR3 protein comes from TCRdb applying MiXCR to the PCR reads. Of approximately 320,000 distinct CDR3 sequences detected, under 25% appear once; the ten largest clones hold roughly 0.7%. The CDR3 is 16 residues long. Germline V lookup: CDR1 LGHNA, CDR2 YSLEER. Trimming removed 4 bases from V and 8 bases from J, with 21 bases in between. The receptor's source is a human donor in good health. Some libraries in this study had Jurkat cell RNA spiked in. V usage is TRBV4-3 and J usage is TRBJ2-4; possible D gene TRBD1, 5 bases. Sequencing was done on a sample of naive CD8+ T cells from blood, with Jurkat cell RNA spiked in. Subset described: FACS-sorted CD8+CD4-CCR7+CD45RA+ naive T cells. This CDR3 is CASSLRQYSLKDIQYF. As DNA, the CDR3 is TGCGCCAGCAGCCTTCGACAGTACAGCTTAAAGGACATTCAGTACTTC.